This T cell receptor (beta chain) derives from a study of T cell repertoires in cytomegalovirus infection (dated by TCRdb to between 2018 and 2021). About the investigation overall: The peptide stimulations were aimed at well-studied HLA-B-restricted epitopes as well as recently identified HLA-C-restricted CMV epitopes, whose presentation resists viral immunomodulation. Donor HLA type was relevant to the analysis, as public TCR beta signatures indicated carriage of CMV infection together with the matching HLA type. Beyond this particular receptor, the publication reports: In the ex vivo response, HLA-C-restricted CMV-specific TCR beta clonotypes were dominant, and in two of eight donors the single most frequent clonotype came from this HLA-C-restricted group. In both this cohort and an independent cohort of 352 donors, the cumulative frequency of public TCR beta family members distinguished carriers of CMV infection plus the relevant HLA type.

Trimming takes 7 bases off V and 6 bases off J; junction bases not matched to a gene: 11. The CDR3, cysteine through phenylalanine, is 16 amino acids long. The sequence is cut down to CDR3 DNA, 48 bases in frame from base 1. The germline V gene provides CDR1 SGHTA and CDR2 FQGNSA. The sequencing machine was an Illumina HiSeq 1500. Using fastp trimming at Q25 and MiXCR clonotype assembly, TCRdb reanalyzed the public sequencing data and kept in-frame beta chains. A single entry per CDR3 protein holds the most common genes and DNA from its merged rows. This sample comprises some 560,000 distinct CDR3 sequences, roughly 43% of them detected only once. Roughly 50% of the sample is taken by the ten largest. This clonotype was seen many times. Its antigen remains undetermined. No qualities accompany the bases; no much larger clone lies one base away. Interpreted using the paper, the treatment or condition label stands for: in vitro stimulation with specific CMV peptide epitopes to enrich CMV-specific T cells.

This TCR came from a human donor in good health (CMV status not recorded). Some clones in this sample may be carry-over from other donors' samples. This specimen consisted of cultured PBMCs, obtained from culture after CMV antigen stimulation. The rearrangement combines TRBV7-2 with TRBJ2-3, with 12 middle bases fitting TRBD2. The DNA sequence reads TGTGCCAGCAAAAGACTAGCGGGAGCGGAAGTGGATACGCAGTATTTT. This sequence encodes CASKRLAGAEVDTQYF. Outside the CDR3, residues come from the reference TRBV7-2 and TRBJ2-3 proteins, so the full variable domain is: GAGVSQSPSNKVTEKGKDVELRCDPISGHTALYWYRQSLGQGLEFLIYFQGNSAPDKSGLPSDRFSAERTGGSVSTLTIQRTQQEDSAVYLCASKRLAGAEVDTQYFGPGTRLTVL.